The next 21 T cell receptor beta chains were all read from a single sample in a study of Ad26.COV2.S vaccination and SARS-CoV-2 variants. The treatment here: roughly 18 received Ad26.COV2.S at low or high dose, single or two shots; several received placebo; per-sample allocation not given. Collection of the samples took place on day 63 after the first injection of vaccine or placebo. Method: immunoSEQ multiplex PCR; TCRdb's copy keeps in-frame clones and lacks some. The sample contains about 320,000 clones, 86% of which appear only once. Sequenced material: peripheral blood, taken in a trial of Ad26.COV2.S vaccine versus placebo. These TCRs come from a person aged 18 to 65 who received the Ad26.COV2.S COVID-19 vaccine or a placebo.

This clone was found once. CDR3 nucleotides: TGTGCCAGCTCACCTCGGGCCAAAGAACCAGATACGCAGTATTTT. Its protein product is CASSPRAKEPDTQYF. J is TRBJ2-3 and V is TRBV18, with unresolved D. V dropped 3 bases and J dropped 4 bases, with 14 bases sitting between them. Germline lookup yields CDR1 KGHSH and CDR2 LQKENI. The CDR3 extends over 15 amino acids.

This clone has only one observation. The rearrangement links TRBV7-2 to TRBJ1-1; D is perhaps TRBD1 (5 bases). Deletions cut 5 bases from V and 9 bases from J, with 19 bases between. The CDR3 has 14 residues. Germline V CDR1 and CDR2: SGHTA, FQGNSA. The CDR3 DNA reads TGTGCCAGCAGCAGAGACAGATTCACGGAAAAAGCTTTCTTT. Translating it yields CASSRDRFTEKAFF.

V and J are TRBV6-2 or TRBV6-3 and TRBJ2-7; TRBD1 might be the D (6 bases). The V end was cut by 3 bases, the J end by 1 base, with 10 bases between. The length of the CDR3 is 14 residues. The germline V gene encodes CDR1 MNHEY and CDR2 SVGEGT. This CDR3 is CASSYSGVSYEQYF. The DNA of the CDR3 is TGTGCCAGCAGTTATTCAGGGGTATCCTACGAGCAGTACTTC.

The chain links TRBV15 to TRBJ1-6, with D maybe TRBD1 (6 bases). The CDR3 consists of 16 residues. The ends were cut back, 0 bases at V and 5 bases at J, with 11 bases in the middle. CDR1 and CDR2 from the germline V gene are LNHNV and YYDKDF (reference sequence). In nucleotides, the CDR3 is TGTGCCACCAGCAGAGATGGGAGGACAGATAATTCACCCCTCCACTTT. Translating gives CATSRDGRTDNSPLHF.

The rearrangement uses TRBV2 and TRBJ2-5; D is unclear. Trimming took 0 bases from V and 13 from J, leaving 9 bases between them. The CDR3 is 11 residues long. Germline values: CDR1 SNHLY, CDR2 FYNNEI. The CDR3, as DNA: TGTGCCAGCAGTGAAGCAGAGAGCCCGTACTTC. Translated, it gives CASSEAESPYF.

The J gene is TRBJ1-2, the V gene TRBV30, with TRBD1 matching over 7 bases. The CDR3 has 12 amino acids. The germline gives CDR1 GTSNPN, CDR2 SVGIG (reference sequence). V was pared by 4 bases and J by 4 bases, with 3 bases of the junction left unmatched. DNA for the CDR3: TGTGCCTGGACAGGGGGTCCCTATGGCTACACCTTC. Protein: CAWTGGPYGYTF. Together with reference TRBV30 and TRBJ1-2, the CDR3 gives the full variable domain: SQTIHQWPATLVQPVGSPLSLECTVEGTSNPNLYWYRQAAGRGLQLLFYSVGIGQISSEVPQNLSASRPQDRQFILSSKKLLLSDSGFYLCAWTGGPYGYTFGSGTRLTVV.

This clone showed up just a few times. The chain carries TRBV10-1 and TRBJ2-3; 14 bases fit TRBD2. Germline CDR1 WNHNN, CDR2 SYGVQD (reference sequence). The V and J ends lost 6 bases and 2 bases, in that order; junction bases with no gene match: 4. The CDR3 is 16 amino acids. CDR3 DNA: TGCGCCAGCAGCGGACTAGCGGGGGGATCCACAGATACGCAGTATTTT. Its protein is CASSGLAGGSTDTQYF.

The CDR3 DNA is TGTGCCTGGAGTGTAAGGGGGTTTGTCAAAAACATTCAGTACTTC. Protein product: CAWSVRGFVKNIQYF. The chain carries TRBV30 and TRBJ2-4, with D perhaps TRBD1 (6 bases). The germline V gene encodes CDR1 GTSNPN and CDR2 SVGIG (reference sequence). The CDR3 spans 15 residues. Deletions cut 0 bases from V and 3 bases from J, with 12 bases between.

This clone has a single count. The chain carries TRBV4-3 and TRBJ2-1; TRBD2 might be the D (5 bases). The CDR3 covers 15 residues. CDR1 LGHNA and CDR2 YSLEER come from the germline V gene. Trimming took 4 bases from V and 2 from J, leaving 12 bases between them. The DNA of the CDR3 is TGCGCCAGCAGCCGTAAGGGAGATACCTACAATGAGCAGTTCTTC. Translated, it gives CASSRKGDTYNEQFF.

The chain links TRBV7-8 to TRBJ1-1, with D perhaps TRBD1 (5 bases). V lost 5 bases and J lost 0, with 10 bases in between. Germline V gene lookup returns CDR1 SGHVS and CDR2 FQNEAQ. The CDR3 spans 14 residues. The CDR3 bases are TGTGCCAGCAGCGCCCGGGGCCTGAACACTGAAGCTTTCTTT. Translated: CASSARGLNTEAFF.

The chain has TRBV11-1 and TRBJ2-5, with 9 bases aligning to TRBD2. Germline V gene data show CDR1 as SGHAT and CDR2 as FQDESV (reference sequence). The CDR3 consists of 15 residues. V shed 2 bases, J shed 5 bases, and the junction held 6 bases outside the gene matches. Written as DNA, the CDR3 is TGTGCCAGCAGCTTAAGGCTAGCGGGGTTGGAGACCCAGTACTTC. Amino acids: CASSLRLAGLETQYF.

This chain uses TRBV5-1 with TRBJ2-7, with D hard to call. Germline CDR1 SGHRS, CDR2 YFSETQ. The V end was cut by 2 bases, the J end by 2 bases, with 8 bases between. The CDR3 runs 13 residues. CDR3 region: CASSFGQTYEQYF. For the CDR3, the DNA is TGCGCCAGCAGCTTCGGGCAGACCTACGAGCAGTACTTC.

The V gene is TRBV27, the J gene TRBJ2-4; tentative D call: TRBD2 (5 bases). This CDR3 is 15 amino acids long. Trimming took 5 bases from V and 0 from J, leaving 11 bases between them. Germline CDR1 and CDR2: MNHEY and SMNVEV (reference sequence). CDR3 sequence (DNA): TGTGCCAGCAGTAGCTGGACTGTAGCCAAAAACATTCAGTACTTC. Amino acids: CASSSWTVAKNIQYF.

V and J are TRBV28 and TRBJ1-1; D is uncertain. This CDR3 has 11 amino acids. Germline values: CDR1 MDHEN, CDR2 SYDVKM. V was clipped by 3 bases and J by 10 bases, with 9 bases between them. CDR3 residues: CASSFGLGAFF. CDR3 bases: TGTGCCAGCAGTTTCGGTCTAGGAGCTTTCTTT. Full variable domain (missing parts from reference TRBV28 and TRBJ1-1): DVKVTQSSRYLVKRTGEKVFLECVQDMDHENMFWYRQDPGLGLRLIYFSYDVKMKEKGDIPEGYSVSREKKERFSLILESASTNQTSMYLCASSFGLGAFFGQGTRLTVV.

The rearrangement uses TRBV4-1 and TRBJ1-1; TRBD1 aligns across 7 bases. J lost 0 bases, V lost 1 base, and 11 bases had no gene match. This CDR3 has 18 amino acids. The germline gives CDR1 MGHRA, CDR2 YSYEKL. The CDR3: CASSQVVGSDRMNTEAFF. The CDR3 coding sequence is TGCGCCAGCAGCCAAGTGGTAGGCTCGGACAGGATGAACACTGAAGCTTTCTTT.

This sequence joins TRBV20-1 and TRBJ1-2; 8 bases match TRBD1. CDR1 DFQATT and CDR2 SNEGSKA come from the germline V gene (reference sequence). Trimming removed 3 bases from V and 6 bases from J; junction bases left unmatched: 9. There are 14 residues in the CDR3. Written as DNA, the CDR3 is TGCAGTGCTAGTCAAGACAGGGGAGTTCATGGCTACACCTTC. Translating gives CSASQDRGVHGYTF.

The CDR3, as DNA: TGTGCCAGTAGTGTTTTCGGGGACTCTGAAGCTTTCTTT. Protein sequence: CASSVFGDSEAFF. The V call is TRBV19, the J call TRBJ1-1; tentatively, D is TRBD1 (5 bases). CDR1 is LNHDA, CDR2 SQIVND, per germline (reference sequence). The CDR3 loop spans 13 amino acids. The V end lost 5 bases, the J end lost 6 bases, and 13 bases lay between the germline ends.

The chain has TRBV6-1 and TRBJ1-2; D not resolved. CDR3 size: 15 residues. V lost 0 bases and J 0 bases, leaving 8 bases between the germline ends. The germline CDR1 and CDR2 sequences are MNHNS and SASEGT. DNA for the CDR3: TGTGCCAGCAGTGAAGCTCCGGACGCTAACTATGGCTACACCTTC. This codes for CASSEAPDANYGYTF.

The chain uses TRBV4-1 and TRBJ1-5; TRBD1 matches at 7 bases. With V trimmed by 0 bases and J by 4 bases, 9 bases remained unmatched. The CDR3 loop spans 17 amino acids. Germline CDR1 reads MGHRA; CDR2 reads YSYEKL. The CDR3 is CASSQDPPTGLNQPQHF. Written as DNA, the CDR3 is TGCGCCAGCAGCCAAGATCCCCCGACAGGGTTGAATCAGCCCCAGCATTTT.

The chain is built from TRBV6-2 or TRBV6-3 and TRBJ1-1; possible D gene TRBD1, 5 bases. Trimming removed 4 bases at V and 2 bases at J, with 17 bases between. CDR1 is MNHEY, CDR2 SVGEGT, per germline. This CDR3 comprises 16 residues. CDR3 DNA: TGTGCCAGCAGTTCCGCCTTGGGGGGGAAAAACACTGAAGCTTTCTTT. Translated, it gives CASSSALGGKNTEAFF.

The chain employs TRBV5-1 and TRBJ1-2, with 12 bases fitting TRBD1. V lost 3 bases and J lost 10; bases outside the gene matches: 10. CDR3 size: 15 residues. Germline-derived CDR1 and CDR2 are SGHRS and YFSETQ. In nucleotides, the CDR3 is TGCGCCAGCAGCTCGGGGGACAGGGGGCTGATTACCTACACCTTC. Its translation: CASSSGDRGLITYTF. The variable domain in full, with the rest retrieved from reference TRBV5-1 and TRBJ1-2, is KAGVTQTPRYLIKTRGQQVTLSCSPISGHRSVSWYQQTPGQGLQFLFEYFSETQRNKGNFPGRFSGRQFSNSRSEMNVSTLELGDSALYLCASSSGDRGLITYTFGSGTRLTVV.